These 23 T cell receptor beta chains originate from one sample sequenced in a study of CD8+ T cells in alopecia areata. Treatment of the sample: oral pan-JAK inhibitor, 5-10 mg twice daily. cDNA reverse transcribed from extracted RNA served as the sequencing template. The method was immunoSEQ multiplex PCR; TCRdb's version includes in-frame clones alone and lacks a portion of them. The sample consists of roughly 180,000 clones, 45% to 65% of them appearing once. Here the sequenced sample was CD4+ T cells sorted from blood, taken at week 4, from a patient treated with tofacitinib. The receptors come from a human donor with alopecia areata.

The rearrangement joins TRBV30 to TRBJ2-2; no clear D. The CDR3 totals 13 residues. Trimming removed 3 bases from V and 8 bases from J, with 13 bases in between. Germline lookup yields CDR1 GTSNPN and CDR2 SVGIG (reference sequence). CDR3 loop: CAWRLTLSGELFF. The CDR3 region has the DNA TGTGCCTGGAGGTTGACTCTTTCGGGGGAGCTGTTTTTT.

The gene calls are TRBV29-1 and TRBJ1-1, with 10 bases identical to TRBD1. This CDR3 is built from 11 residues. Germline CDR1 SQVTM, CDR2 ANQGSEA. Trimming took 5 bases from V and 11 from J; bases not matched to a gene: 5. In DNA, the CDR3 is TGCAGCGTTTCCGACAGGGGGCACGCTTTCTTT. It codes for CSVSDRGHAFF. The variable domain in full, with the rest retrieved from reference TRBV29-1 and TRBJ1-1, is SAVISQKPSRDICQRGTSLTIQCQVDSQVTMMFWYRQQPGQSLTLIATANQGSEATYESGFVIDKFPISRPNLTFSTLTVSNMSPEDSSIYLCSVSDRGHAFFGQGTRLTVV.

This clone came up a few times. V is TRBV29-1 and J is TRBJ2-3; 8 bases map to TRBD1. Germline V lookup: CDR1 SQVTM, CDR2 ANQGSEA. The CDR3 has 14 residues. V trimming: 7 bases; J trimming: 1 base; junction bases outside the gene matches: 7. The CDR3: CSGADRGGTDTQYF. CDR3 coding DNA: TGCAGCGGAGCTGACAGGGGAGGCACAGATACGCAGTATTTT.

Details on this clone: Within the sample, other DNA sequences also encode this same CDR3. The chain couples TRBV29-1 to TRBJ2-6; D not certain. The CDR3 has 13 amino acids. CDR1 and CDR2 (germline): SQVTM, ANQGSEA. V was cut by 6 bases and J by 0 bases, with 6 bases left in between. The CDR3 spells CSVSSSGANVLTF. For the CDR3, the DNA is TGCAGCGTAAGCAGCTCTGGGGCCAACGTCCTGACTTTC.

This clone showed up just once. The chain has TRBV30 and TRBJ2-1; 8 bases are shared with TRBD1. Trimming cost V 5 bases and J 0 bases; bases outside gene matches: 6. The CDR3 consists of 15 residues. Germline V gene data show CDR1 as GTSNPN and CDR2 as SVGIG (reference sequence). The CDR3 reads CAWATGQGSYNEQFF. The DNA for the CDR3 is TGTGCCTGGGCAACCGGACAGGGCTCCTACAATGAGCAGTTCTTC. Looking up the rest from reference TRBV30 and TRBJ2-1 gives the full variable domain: SQTIHQWPATLVQPVGSPLSLECTVEGTSNPNLYWYRQAAGRGLQLLFYSVGIGQISSEVPQNLSASRPQDRQFILSSKKLLLSDSGFYLCAWATGQGSYNEQFFGPGTRLTVL.

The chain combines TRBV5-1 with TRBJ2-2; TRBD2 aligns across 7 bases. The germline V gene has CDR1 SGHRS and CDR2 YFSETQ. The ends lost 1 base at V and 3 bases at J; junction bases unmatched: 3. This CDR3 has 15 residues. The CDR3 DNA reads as TGCGCCAGCAGCTTGCCGGGGGGAGACACCGGGGAGCTGTTTTTT. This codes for CASSLPGGDTGELFF.

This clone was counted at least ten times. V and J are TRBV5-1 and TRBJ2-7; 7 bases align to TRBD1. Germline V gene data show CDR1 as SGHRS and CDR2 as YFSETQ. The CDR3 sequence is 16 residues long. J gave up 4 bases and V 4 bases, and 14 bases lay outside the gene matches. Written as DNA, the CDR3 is TGCGCCAGCAGCAACTCCCGGACAGGACTGGGGTACGAGCAGTACTTC. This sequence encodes CASSNSRTGLGYEQYF.

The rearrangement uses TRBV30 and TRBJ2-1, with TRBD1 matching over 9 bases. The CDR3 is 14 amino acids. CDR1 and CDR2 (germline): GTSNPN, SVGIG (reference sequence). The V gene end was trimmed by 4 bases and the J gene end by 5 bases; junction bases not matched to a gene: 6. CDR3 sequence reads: CAWNRDRANNEQFF. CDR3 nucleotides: TGTGCCTGGAACCGGGACAGGGCAAACAATGAGCAGTTCTTC.

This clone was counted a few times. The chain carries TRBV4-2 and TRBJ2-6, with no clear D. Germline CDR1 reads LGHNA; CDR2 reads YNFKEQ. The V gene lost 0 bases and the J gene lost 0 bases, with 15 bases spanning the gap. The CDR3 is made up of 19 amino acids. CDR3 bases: TGTGCCAGCAGCCAAGATGTGGGCAGGTTCCCCTCTGGGGCCAACGTCCTGACTTTC. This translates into CASSQDVGRFPSGANVLTF.

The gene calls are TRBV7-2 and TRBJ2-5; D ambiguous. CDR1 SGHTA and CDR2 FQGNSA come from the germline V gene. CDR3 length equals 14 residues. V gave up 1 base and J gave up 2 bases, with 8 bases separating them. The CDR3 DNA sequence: TGTGCCAGCAGCTTAGTTCTGTTTCAAGAGACCCAGTACTTC. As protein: CASSLVLFQETQYF. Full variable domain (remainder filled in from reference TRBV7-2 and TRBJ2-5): GAGVSQSPSNKVTEKGKDVELRCDPISGHTALYWYRQSLGQGLEFLIYFQGNSAPDKSGLPSDRFSAERTGGSVSTLTIQRTQQEDSAVYLCASSLVLFQETQYFGPGTRLLVL.

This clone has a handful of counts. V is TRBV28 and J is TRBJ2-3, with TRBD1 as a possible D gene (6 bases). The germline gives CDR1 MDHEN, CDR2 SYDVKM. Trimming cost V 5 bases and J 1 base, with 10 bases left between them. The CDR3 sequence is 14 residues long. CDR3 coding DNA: TGTGCCAGCAGTACGCGGACAGGCACAGATACGCAGTATTTT. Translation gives CASSTRTGTDTQYF.

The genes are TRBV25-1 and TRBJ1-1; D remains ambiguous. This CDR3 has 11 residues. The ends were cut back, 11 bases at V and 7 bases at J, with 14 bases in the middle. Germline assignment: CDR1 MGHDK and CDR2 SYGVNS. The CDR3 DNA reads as TGTGCCGTTGAGGGTTACGGTGAAGCTTTCTTT. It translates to CAVEGYGEAFF.

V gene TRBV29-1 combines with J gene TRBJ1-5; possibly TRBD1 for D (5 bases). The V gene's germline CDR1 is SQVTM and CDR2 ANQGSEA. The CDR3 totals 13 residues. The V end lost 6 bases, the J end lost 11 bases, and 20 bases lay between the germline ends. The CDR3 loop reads CSVGTLGDGAQHF. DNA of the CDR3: TGCAGCGTGGGGACCCTCGGGGACGGAGCCCAGCATTTT.

CDR3 bases: TGTGCCAGCAGTGGAGGGACAGGGGAATTCTACGAGCAGTACTTC. Translating it yields CASSGGTGEFYEQYF. This chain joins TRBV2 and TRBJ2-7, with 10 nucleotides matching TRBD1. The V gene end was trimmed by 4 bases and the J gene end by 3 bases; junction bases not matched to a gene: 6. CDR3 length: 15 residues. The germline V gene encodes CDR1 SNHLY and CDR2 FYNNEI.

This CDR3 reads CAWSPGLAGLGTGELFF. In DNA, the CDR3 is TGTGCCTGGAGTCCTGGACTAGCGGGACTGGGCACCGGGGAGCTGTTTTTT. This chain joins TRBV30 and TRBJ2-2, with 12 nucleotides matching TRBD2. After removal of 2 bases from V and 4 bases from J, the junction contained 8 bases not matched to a gene. The CDR3 is made up of 17 amino acids. Germline CDR1 is GTSNPN and CDR2 is SVGIG (reference sequence).

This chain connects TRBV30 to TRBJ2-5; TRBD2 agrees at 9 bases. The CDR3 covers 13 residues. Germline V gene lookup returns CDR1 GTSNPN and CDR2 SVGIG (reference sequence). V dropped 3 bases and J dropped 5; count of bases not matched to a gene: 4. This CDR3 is CAWRASGGETQYF. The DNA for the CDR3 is TGTGCCTGGAGAGCCAGCGGGGGGGAGACCCAGTACTTC.

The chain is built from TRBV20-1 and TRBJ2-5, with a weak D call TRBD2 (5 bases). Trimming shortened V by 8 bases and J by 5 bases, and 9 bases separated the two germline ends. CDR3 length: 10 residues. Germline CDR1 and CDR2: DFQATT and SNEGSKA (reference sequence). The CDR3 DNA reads TGCAGTATAAGGAGGGAGACCCAGTACTTC. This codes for CSIRRETQYF.

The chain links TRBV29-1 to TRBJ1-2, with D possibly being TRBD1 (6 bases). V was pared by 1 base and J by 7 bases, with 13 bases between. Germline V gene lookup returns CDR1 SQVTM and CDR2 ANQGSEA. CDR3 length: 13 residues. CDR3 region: CSVEGRQVFGYTF. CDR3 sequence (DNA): TGCAGCGTTGAAGGCAGACAGGTCTTTGGCTACACCTTC.

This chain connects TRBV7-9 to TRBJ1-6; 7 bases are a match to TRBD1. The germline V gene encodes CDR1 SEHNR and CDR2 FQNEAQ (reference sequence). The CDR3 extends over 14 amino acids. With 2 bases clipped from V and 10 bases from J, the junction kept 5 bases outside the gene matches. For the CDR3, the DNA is TGTGCCAGCAGCTTAAGTACAGGGGACTCACCCCTCCACTTT. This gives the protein CASSLSTGDSPLHF.

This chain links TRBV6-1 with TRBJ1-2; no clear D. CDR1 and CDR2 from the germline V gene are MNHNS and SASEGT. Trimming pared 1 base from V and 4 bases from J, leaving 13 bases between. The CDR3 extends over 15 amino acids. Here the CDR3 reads CASSEVAPGAYGYTF. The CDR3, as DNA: TGTGCCAGCAGTGAAGTAGCCCCAGGAGCCTATGGCTACACCTTC.

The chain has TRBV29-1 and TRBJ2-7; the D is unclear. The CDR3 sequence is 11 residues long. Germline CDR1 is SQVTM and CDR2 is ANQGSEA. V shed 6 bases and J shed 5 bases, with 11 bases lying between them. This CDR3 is CSVERADEQYF. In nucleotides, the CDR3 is TGCAGCGTGGAGCGAGCCGACGAGCAGTACTTC.

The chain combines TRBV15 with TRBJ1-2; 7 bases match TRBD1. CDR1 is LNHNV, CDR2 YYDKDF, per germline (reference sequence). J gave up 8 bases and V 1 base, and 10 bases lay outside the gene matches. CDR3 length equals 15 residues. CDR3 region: CATSRAKGQPSGYTF. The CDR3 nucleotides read TGTGCCACCAGCAGAGCGAAGGGACAGCCTTCCGGCTACACCTTC.

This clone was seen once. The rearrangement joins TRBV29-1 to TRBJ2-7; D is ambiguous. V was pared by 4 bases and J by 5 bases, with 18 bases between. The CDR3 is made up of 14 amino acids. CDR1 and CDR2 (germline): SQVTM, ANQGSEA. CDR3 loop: CSVGAPLLRNEQYF. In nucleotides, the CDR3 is TGCAGCGTTGGGGCCCCCCTCCTCAGGAACGAGCAGTACTTC.